This note documents a single T cell receptor (beta chain) sequence. This clone was seen a few times. The clone's antigen remains unknown. No much larger clone exists at a distance of one base, and base qualities are not known. The CDR3 has 14 amino acids, counting the end cysteine and phenylalanine. Only the CDR3 region is kept as DNA, spanning 42 bases read in frame from base 1. Sequences MGHDK (CDR1) and SYGVNS (CDR2) are obtained from the germline V gene. At the junction V is shortened by 5 bases and J by 4 bases, with 12 bases in between. The data derive from a study of cytomegalovirus exposure and HLA in healthy donors (dated by TCRdb to 2016 to 2017). General notes on the study: An earlier analysis of under 600 of the donors reported more than 250 Gb of sequence data and about 100 million unique TCR beta sequences from around 200 million T cells. Alongside the repertoire data, information on donor age, sex, ethnicity and CMV serostatus was compiled. To predict cytomegalovirus infection status, the study combined high-throughput TCR immunosequencing, statistical association of individual TCRs with disease status, and machine learning. A later genetic analysis used genome-wide SNP genotypes for about 60% of the roughly 670 donors, treating that subset as a discovery cohort. Roughly 300 gigabases of sequencing data and 75 million to 85 million unique TCR sequences made up an early release that covered roughly 670 HLA-typed donors. All discovery cohort repertoires had been generated on a single sequencing platform. Besides the first cohort of 550 to 750 subjects, a separate validation cohort made up of roughly 120 different subjects was used. To decide whether each TCR beta V gene segment behaved as functional or pseudogenic, an earlier analysis of some 600 of the donors relied on high-throughput TCR beta sequencing. Typing coverage varied by locus: roughly 629-640 donors for A, B, C, DRB1 and DQB1; approximately 560 for DQA1; over 600 for DPA1; approximately 450 for DPB1. The genetic ancestry cluster associated with self-reported Caucasian donors included 81% of the 398 genotyped donors. The later analysis used no new phenotypic data to find candidate immune exposures, relying instead on TCR beta sequences and their occurrence across donors. A later analysis re-examined previously published TCR beta repertoires from hundreds of donors and added high-resolution HLA genotyping to investigate patterns of TCR occurrence. The study was designed to test whether signatures of past pathogen exposure could be identified by cataloging public T cell receptors. Roughly five DR-DQ haplotypes were treated as single units for association and clustering because of strong linkage in the cohort. HLA typing included class I and class II loci at four-digit resolution. The study profiled the T cell repertoires of hundreds of subjects by immunosequencing and related them to cytomegalovirus serostatus. On average, around 230,000 unique TCR beta nucleotide sequences were sequenced per donor among fewer than 500 genotyped donors of the cohort, with roughly 18% of those sequences being non-productive. Paper-wide results and their limitations: A later genetic analysis reported fewer N-insertions in productive TCRs among donors in an Asian-associated ancestry cluster than the roughly 650-donor mean. According to the authors, the approach could potentially be generalized to other disease states and immunological phenotypes. In a later genetic analysis, a missense DCLRE1C variant was associated with V-gene and J-gene trimming of TCR beta chains, and the association was replicated in an independent cohort. Correlated functional status among segregating V segments might reflect linkage disequilibrium, but an unknown experimental factor could not be ruled out. The classifier was reported to diagnose cytomegalovirus status with high specificity and sensitivity in both the original and validation cohorts. A cluster of highly shared sequence variants was judged likely to represent a technical artifact of the sequencing pipeline. Specific HLA alleles were associated with some 15,000 TCR beta sequences at a false discovery rate of 0.05 in a later analysis. Immune exposure information for the cohort was limited to CMV serostatus. The cohort was sequenced for TCR beta chains only, and without alpha or paired-chain data the features that could be detected were limited. Most CMV-associated TCR beta chains appeared to be HLA-restricted in a later analysis, and the HLA associations seemed to be driven largely by CMV exposure. Because HLA typing was unavailable for some donors at each locus, only the typed subset was used in association tests. Across donors, most TCR sequences were observed very rarely, whereas some public TCRs were present in many individuals. A further reported finding was that TCR beta sequences accurately predicted the HLA-A and HLA-B alleles for most subjects in the first cohort. Broadly in line with IMGT annotations, most TCR beta V segments showed up in productive rearrangements about 90% or about 30% of the time in an earlier analysis of several hundred of the donors. In a later analysis, HLA-associated TCR beta chains showed more clonal expansion and lower generation probabilities than non-associated chains that were equally common. A later analysis reported that several top co-occurrence clusters appeared linked to parvovirus B19, influenza, CMV and Epstein-Barr virus. A later analysis found that TCR association rates varied across HLA loci, with DRB1 alleles showing the most associated TCRs and HLA-C alleles the fewest. In vitro tests confirmed that a few of the cytomegalovirus-associated TCR beta chains recognize cytomegalovirus antigens. About 17 rarely observed V segments, including chromosome 9 orphons, were excluded from the earlier analysis of about 610 of the donors because counts were too low. Presence/absence analyses assumed roughly uniform sequencing depth across donors, an assumption that may not hold. Because the 87-base-pair reads could not distinguish some IMGT-functional V segments, including TRBV6-2 and TRBV6-3, those segments were excluded. When HLA alleles, especially DR and DQ, strongly co-occurred, TCR associations were difficult to assign to individual alleles. The study gave a list of about 150 TCR beta chains associated with cytomegalovirus.

Libraries were built with the immunoSEQ multiplex PCR assay. For the multiplex PCR, a mixture combining 60 forward primers for TCR Vbeta segments and 13 reverse primers for TCR Jbeta segments was used. The CDR3 region of rearranged TCR beta genes was amplified from genomic DNA by a multiplex PCR assay. Amplified TCR beta libraries were sequenced as 87-base-pair reads on the Illumina HiSeq System. Per the original workflow: A later analysis tallied 80 million to 95 million unique TCR beta chains across the approximately 670 repertoires, and approximately 12 million of those chains were shared by two or more donors. A nearest-neighbor algorithm error-corrected the raw reads and collapsed the reads into unique sequences, merging closely related sequences to remove PCR and sequencing errors. Alignment of CDR3 sequences to IMGT reference sequences was used to assign V, D and J gene segments. For a sequence to be retained, a match of at least six nucleotides was required to both a V gene segment and a J gene segment. Rearrangements were classified as productive when the CDR3 lacked stop codons and remained in frame with V and J, and all other rearrangements were classified as non-productive. CDR3 was defined by IMGT convention, running from the second conserved V-encoded cysteine to the conserved J-encoded phenylalanine. Sequences without an unambiguous match to a single V gene segment were excluded from the earlier analysis of approximately 560 of the donors. In an earlier analysis of several hundred of the donors, V segments were called functional above 56.7% productive rearrangements and were called segregating when the between-donor standard deviation exceeded 5%. A statistical classification framework was built to diagnose cytomegalovirus status from the catalog of TCR beta chain sequences. In a later analysis, V and J genes were assigned by comparing TCR nucleotide sequences against IMGT/GENE-DB human TR gene sequences. The TCRdist pipeline was used in a later analysis to assign CDR3 sequences and most-parsimonious VDJ recombination scenarios. In a later analysis, each TCR beta chain was defined by its CDR3 amino acid sequence together with its V-gene family, and reads lacking a unique V-gene family were excluded. As a way to deal with suspected cross-contamination and a sequencing artifact, a later analysis dropped over 550 nucleotide sequences that were highly shared and had low generation probability. A later analysis calculated a clonal expansion index for each public chain from normalized within-repertoire ranks of inferred template counts. A later analysis computed generation probabilities with a VDJ recombination model fitted to out-of-frame rearrangements, and checked the results against IGoR. In a later analysis, TCR-TCR, TCR-HLA and TCR-CMV co-occurrence was scored with hypergeometric tests, and a repertoire-size bias correction was applied to TCR pairs. A later analysis estimated false discovery rates by permuting HLA or CMV assignments 20 times. In a later analysis, co-occurring TCRs were grouped with DBSCAN, and TCRdist sequence similarity was added when clustering was performed within HLA-allele-positive subsets. For co-occurrence clustering, repertoires with fewer than 30,000 or more than 120,000 public chains were excluded, along with roughly 5 repertoires with anomalous nucleotide sharing. The table was pulled from immuneACCESS by TCRdb, which kept in-frame rearrangements only. Such tables lose some clones; where checked, under half of the loss comes from unresolved V genes, and the rest has no known cause. V, J and clone size are those of that table, while D and trimming were read from the DNA. For this sample there are 130,000 to 150,000 clones; 70% to 80% appear just once. 8.8% of the sample goes to the ten largest clones.

In total, around 600 healthy bone marrow donors made up the cohort. At the time of sampling, all cohort members were nominally healthy, though unrecorded immune exposures were likely present. The donor was CMV seropositive and belonged to the group of 250 to 300 seropositive cohort members. A peripheral blood sample was collected from each donor, and TCR beta sequencing was performed on peripheral blood mononuclear cells. Genomic DNA extraction from the blood cell samples was performed with the Qiagen DNeasy Blood Extraction Kit. This TCR came from a woman aged 45-60 years in good health and CMV-seropositive. Input material: PBMCs. Recombination linked TRBV25-1 to TRBJ1-3; no D gene call is confident. The CDR3 reads CASSRPGSGNTIYF. The DNA sequence reads TGTGCCAGCAGTCGGCCGGGTTCAGGAAACACCATATATTTT.